These T cell receptor beta chains were read from a single sample in a study of blood T cell repertoires in COVID-19. Profiled with immunoSEQ multiplex PCR; TCRdb holds only in-frame clones, not every one. The sample consists of roughly 300,000 clones, more than 75% of them appearing once. Specimen: PBMCs or T cells enriched from blood (not recorded which). These receptors all stem from a young woman who had recovered from COVID-19. Each CDR3 is given with its conserved first and last residue. A D gene is named only where the DNA matches it firmly. Clone sizes are given selectively: once, few, many, or a class where the clone is expanded.

>TRBJ1-3|TRBV5-6|-|-
CASSVWKFGTIYF
TGTGCCAGCAGCGTTTGGAAATTCGGGACCATATATTTT
>TRBJ1-2|TRBV29-1|-|TRBD1
CSVEGVRGYYGYTF
TGCAGCGTTGAAGGCGTCAGGGGGTACTATGGCTACACCTTC
>TRBJ1-2|TRBV16|few|TRBD1
CASSQFKRDRVLNYGYTF
TGTGCCAGCAGCCAATTTAAAAGGGACAGGGTACTCAACTATGGCTACACCTTC
>TRBJ1-4|TRBV5-1|-|-
CASSLEALRQGPGEKLFF
TGCGCCAGCAGCTTGGAGGCTTTACGGCAGGGGCCAGGGGAAAAACTGTTTTTT
>TRBJ2-5|TRBV27|-|-
CASSSPMDYQETQYF
TGTGCCAGCAGTTCGCCCATGGACTACCAAGAGACCCAGTACTTC
>TRBJ1-2|TRBV5-6|-|-
CASSLDVRYGYTF
TGTGCCAGCAGCTTGGACGTCAGGTATGGCTACACCTTC
>TRBJ2-3|TRBV7-2|-|-
CASSPQHSTDTQYF
TGTGCCAGCAGCCCCCAACATAGCACAGATACGCAGTATTTT
>TRBJ2-5|TRBV19|-|TRBD1
CASSKTGDLETQYF
TGTGCCAGTAGTAAAACAGGGGATTTGGAGACCCAGTACTTC
>TRBJ2-3|TRBV18|-|-
CASSTGLRGADTQYF
TGTGCCAGCTCTACGGGACTCCGAGGGGCAGATACGCAGTATTTT
>TRBJ1-6|TRBV6-2/TRBV6-3|-|-
CASSYSIGDSGSPLHF
TGTGCCAGCAGTTACTCGATCGGGGATAGTGGTTCACCCCTCCACTTT
>TRBJ1-2|TRBV7-2|once|-
CASSLEWSQTGVNYGYTF
TGTGCCAGCAGTCTAGAGTGGTCGCAAACAGGTGTAAACTATGGCTACACCTTC
>TRBJ1-5|TRBV24-1|-|-
CATSDPNGEPQHF
TGTGCCACCAGTGATCCCAACGGGGAGCCCCAGCATTTT
>TRBJ2-7|TRBV18|-|TRBD1
CASSPSRDRRSYEQYF
TGTGCCAGCTCTCCCAGCCGGGACAGGCGTTCCTACGAGCAGTACTTC
>TRBJ2-1|TRBV7-7|-|TRBD1
CASSLSPQGAGEQFF
TGTGCTAGCAGCTTATCTCCACAGGGGGCCGGTGAGCAGTTCTTC
>TRBJ2-7|TRBV29-1|once|TRBD1
CSVAGTGSDEQYF
TGCAGCGTTGCCGGGACAGGGTCGGACGAGCAGTACTTC
>TRBJ2-3|TRBV19|once|-
CASSIRGTDTQYF
TGTGCCAGTAGTATTAGGGGGACAGATACGCAGTATTTT
>TRBJ1-2|TRBV10-3|-|-
CAITSGDSFTYGYTF
TGTGCCATCACCTCAGGCGACAGCTTTACATATGGCTACACCTTC
>TRBJ2-1|TRBV2|-|-
CASSEQRGQGKFF
TGTGCCAGCAGTGAACAGCGTGGGCAGGGGAAGTTCTTC
>TRBJ2-7|TRBV7-2|once|-
CASSLLSLTKAQYF
TGTGCCAGCAGCTTATTATCTCTGACTAAGGCGCAGTACTTC
>TRBJ2-3|TRBV11-2|-|-
CASSLTGPDTQYF
TGTGCCAGCAGCTTAACAGGGCCAGATACGCAGTATTTT
>TRBJ1-5|TRBV2|-|-
CASSERLANQPQHF
TGTGCCAGCAGTGAGAGGTTAGCAAATCAGCCCCAGCATTTT
>TRBJ2-1|TRBV28|once|TRBD2
CASSLELSGVEQFF
TGTGCCAGCAGTTTAGAATTGAGCGGGGTTGAGCAGTTCTTC
>TRBJ1-2|TRBV7-3|-|TRBD1
CASSRGQGEGYTF
TGTGCCAGCAGCCGGGGACAGGGTGAAGGCTACACCTTC
>TRBJ1-2|TRBV6-5|-|TRBD1
CASSRDRGWGYTF
TGTGCCAGCAGCCGAGACAGGGGATGGGGCTACACCTTC
>TRBJ1-6|TRBV7-9|-|TRBD1
CASTYQEQGPYYNSPLHF
TGTGCCAGCACCTACCAAGAACAGGGGCCGTACTATAATTCACCCCTCCACTTT
>TRBJ1-2|TRBV9|-|TRBD1
CASSARLGTGGYGYTF
TGTGCCAGCAGCGCCCGTCTGGGGACAGGGGGCTATGGCTACACCTTC
>TRBJ2-1|TRBV5-1|-|-
CASSLEGDEQFF
TGCGCCAGCAGCTTGGAAGGGGATGAGCAGTTCTTC
>TRBJ2-5|TRBV29-1|-|-
CSAEWYQETQYF
TGCAGCGCCGAGTGGTACCAAGAGACCCAGTACTTC
>TRBJ1-4|TRBV5-6|once|TRBD1
CASSSTQGSEKLFF
TGTGCCAGCAGCTCCACACAGGGGAGTGAAAAACTGTTTTTT
>TRBJ1-4|TRBV30|-|TRBD1
CAWSDRGYEKLFF
TGTGCCTGGTCCGACAGGGGGTATGAAAAACTGTTTTTT
>TRBJ1-1|TRBV4-1|few|-
CASSQPQGNTEAFF
TGCGCCAGCAGCCAGCCACAGGGGAACACTGAAGCTTTCTTT
>TRBJ1-1|TRBV19|-|-
CASKPDRVNTEAFF
TGTGCCAGTAAACCGGACAGAGTGAACACTGAAGCTTTCTTT
>TRBJ1-3|TRBV7-9|-|TRBD1
CAGRGTAAGNTIYF
TGTGCCGGTAGGGGGACAGCGGCTGGAAACACCATATATTTT
>TRBJ1-2|TRBV6-1|-|-
CASSESSFYGYTF
TGTGCCAGCAGTGAATCGTCCTTCTATGGCTACACCTTC
>TRBJ1-5|TRBV18|-|TRBD1
CASSPAQGDYSNQPQHF
TGTGCCAGCTCACCAGCACAGGGGGATTATAGCAATCAGCCCCAGCATTTT
>TRBJ1-1|TRBV7-9|-|-
CASSLGRGNTEAFF
TGTGCCAGCAGCTTGGGCAGGGGGAACACTGAAGCTTTCTTT
>TRBJ1-2|TRBV7-6|once|-
CASSSLRSPYGYTF
TGTGCCAGCAGCTCGCTACGGTCTCCCTATGGCTACACCTTC
>TRBJ1-4|TRBV4-2|-|TRBD1
CASSQAATGAANEKLFF
TGTGCCAGCAGCCAAGCTGCTACAGGGGCTGCTAATGAAAAACTGTTTTTT
>TRBJ1-2|TRBV7-9|-|TRBD1
CASSARPGTGTNYGYTF
TGTGCCAGCAGCGCGAGACCCGGGACAGGAACTAACTATGGCTACACCTTC
>TRBJ2-2|TRBV3-1/TRBV3-2|-|-
CASRDNGELFF
TGTGCCAGCAGGGACAACGGGGAGCTGTTTTTT
>TRBJ1-1|TRBV7-8|-|-
CASSSLAGPMNTEAFF
TGTGCCAGCAGTTCATTGGCAGGGCCGATGAACACTGAAGCTTTCTTT
>TRBJ2-3|TRBV18|-|TRBD1
CASSLMDRGGKTDTQYF
TGTGCCAGCTCCCTCATGGACAGGGGAGGCAAGACAGATACGCAGTATTTT
>TRBJ1-1|TRBV6-2/TRBV6-3|-|-
CASSYYRGGEAFF
TGTGCCAGCAGTTACTATCGCGGGGGTGAAGCTTTCTTT
>TRBJ1-3|TRBV6-1|-|-
CASSEAGGGSGNTIYF
TGTGCCAGCAGTGAAGCCGGCGGGGGCTCTGGAAACACCATATATTTT
>TRBJ2-1|TRBV9|-|TRBD2
CASSAWQTSEVNEQFF
TGTGCCAGCAGCGCCTGGCAAACTAGCGAGGTAAATGAGCAGTTCTTC
>TRBJ2-5|TRBV4-2|-|TRBD2
CASSQDRLRLAGGQETQYF
TGTGCCAGCAGCCAAGACCGACTTCGGCTAGCGGGGGGTCAAGAGACCCAGTACTTC